This is a list of T cell receptor beta chains from one sample in a study of blood T cell repertoires in COVID-19. Assay: immunoSEQ multiplex PCR; the TCRdb copy retains only in-frame clones and omits some. In the table there are about 130,000 clones, around 79% of which are singletons. The sequenced sample consisted of peripheral blood. The origin of the receptors is a woman aged 70 to 79 with COVID-19, enrolled during active disease. Both conserved end residues are trimmed from each CDR3. The order of the fields is V gene, CDR3 protein.

v_call: TRBV28; cdr3_aa: ASRRGGPSYEQY
v_call: TRBV7-2; cdr3_aa: ASSSGTGEKLF
v_call: TRBV9; cdr3_aa: ASSVGIAGSYEQY
v_call: TRBV12-3/TRBV12-4; cdr3_aa: ASSARGALH
v_call: TRBV7-2; cdr3_aa: ASSPRTSGGDADTQY
v_call: TRBV7-2; cdr3_aa: ASRLLTGELF
v_call: TRBV5-4; cdr3_aa: ASSLYGELAKNIQY
v_call: TRBV9; cdr3_aa: ASSVGSGFSYNEQF
v_call: TRBV12-3/TRBV12-4; cdr3_aa: ASRLSGGGKLF
v_call: TRBV9; cdr3_aa: ASSPPSEEKLF
v_call: TRBV12-3/TRBV12-4; cdr3_aa: ASTTEGQPQH
v_call: TRBV5-4; cdr3_aa: ASSLYSSYEQY
v_call: TRBV10-1; cdr3_aa: ARGEATQF
v_call: TRBV6-1; cdr3_aa: ASSEAYPRQGNSPLH
v_call: TRBV2; cdr3_aa: ASSEDRGIDEQY
v_call: TRBV20-1; cdr3_aa: SAHESEQY
v_call: TRBV6-2/TRBV6-3; cdr3_aa: ASSPTPWTSGGLGEQF
v_call: TRBV14; cdr3_aa: ASSQSVGLAGGPNSYNEQF
v_call: TRBV7-2; cdr3_aa: ASGQDQSYGYT
v_call: TRBV3-1/TRBV3-2; cdr3_aa: ASSPGAAGSIYEQY
v_call: TRBV4-3; cdr3_aa: ASSQDYSNQPQH
v_call: TRBV28; cdr3_aa: ASSLTYRALYEGAF
v_call: TRBV9; cdr3_aa: ASSVGGGVTEAF
v_call: TRBV4-3; cdr3_aa: ASSQDGDQPQH
v_call: TRBV27; cdr3_aa: ASSLGAPDTQY
v_call: TRBV10-3; cdr3_aa: AIIGFGQGKAEAF
v_call: TRBV12-2; cdr3_aa: ASRFPRGMREQF
v_call: TRBV13; cdr3_aa: ASSLDRGATNSPLH
v_call: TRBV3-1/TRBV3-2; cdr3_aa: ASSQDPRGNQPQH
v_call: TRBV4-2; cdr3_aa: ASSVWRDSPLH
v_call: TRBV7-2; cdr3_aa: ASSLVSVRGVMNTEAF
v_call: TRBV29-1; cdr3_aa: SVLGGAGDETQY